This entry lists 18 T cell receptor beta chains sequenced from one sample in a study of early T cells in non-severe SARS-CoV-2 infection. TCRdb independently ran MiXCR on the 5' RACE reads; one entry per CDR3 protein. There are approximately 70,000 distinct CDR3 sequences in the sample; 9% to 15% occur only once, and less than 20% lies in the top ten. The material sequenced was whole blood, taken at baseline. The source of these receptors is an adult who was a healthcare worker with PCR-confirmed SARS-CoV-2 infection or an uninfected control (not recorded which). The donor label of this sample is uncertain.

The chain recombines TRBV20-1 with TRBJ2-5; possibly TRBD1 for D (6 bases). Trimming pared 0 bases from V and 5 bases from J, leaving 13 bases between. CDR3 length equals 14 residues. Germline V CDR1 and CDR2: DFQATT, SNEGSKA (reference sequence). The CDR3 DNA sequence: TGCAGTGCTAGAGATTTTGGGGGCGTGGAGACCCAGTACTTC. This translates into CSARDFGGVETQYF.

The genes are TRBV5-1 and TRBJ2-5, with TRBD2 matching over 7 bases. V lost 3 bases, J lost 5 bases, and 16 bases stayed unmatched. The CDR3 runs to 17 residues. CDR1 and CDR2 from the germline V gene are SGHRS and YFSETQ. The CDR3 loop reads CASSSGLVAQQFETQYF. CDR3 DNA sequence: TGCGCCAGCAGCTCCGGACTAGTAGCCCAACAATTCGAGACCCAGTACTTC.

This clonotype was seen a handful of times. The V call is TRBV3-2, the J call TRBJ2-5; the DNA was not used to check the table's D call, TRBD1. TRBV3-2 is recorded as a pseudogene. This CDR3 region has 15 residues. CDR3 residues: CASSRQDREQETQYF. Here the CDR3 DNA reads TGTGCCAGCAGCCGTCAGGACAGGGAACAAGAGACCCAGTACTTC.

The chain couples TRBV11-2 to TRBJ2-1; TRBD1 matches at 8 bases. With 0 bases clipped from V and 6 bases from J, the junction kept 7 bases outside the gene matches. The CDR3 spans 16 residues. Germline-derived CDR1 and CDR2 are SGHAT and FQNNGV. The CDR3 DNA reads TGTGCCAGCAGCTTAGATTACCGACAGGGGATCAATGAGCAGTTCTTC. Its translation is CASSLDYRQGINEQFF.

This clonotype was counted many times. This rearrangement joins TRBV20-1 to TRBJ2-1; D gene unclear. Germline V gene lookup returns CDR1 DFQATT and CDR2 SNEGSKA (reference sequence). The CDR3 runs to 10 residues. Trimming pared 6 bases from V and 9 bases from J, leaving 9 bases between. For the CDR3, the DNA is TGCAGTGCAAGGGCAGCTGAGCAGTTCTTC. This encodes CSARAAEQFF.

The table lists this clonotype with a few counts. The chain employs TRBV11-1 and TRBJ2-1; D might be TRBD2 (7 bases). With 4 bases removed from V and 6 bases from J, the gap between germline ends came to 25 bases. The CDR3 has 18 residues. Germline V gene data show CDR1 as SGHAT and CDR2 as FQDESV (reference sequence). CDR3 DNA sequence: TGTGCCAGCAGCTCCATCGTCGGGGGGCGCTCTCCCTTCAATGAGCAGTTCTTC. It encodes CASSSIVGGRSPFNEQFF.

This clonotype came up many times. The chain joins TRBV18 to TRBJ1-1; D ambiguous. The CDR3 has 12 residues. The germline CDR1 and CDR2 sequences are KGHSH and LQKENI. V lost 2 bases, J lost 5 bases, and 6 bases lay in between. In DNA form, the CDR3 reads TGTGCCAGCTCACCAAAGAGGACTGAAGCTTTCTTT. Translation: CASSPKRTEAFF. Combining the CDR3 with reference TRBV18 and TRBJ1-1 gives the whole variable domain NAGVMQNPRHLVRRRGQEARLRCSPMKGHSHVYWYRQLPEEGLKFMVYLQKENIIDESGMPKERFSAEFPKEGPSILRIQQVVRGDSAAYFCASSPKRTEAFFGQGTRLTVV.

This chain connects TRBV3-1 to TRBJ1-4; tentatively, D is TRBD1 (5 bases). V dropped 3 bases and J dropped 4 bases, with 12 bases sitting between them. Germline V gene sequence: CDR1 LGHDT, CDR2 YNNKEL (reference sequence). The CDR3 is made up of 15 amino acids. In DNA, the CDR3 is TGTGCCAGCAGCCATCAGGGTTTAGGTAATGAAAAACTGTTTTTT. Protein product: CASSHQGLGNEKLFF.

This clonotype showed up just once. The chain employs TRBV4-1 and TRBJ1-1, with D unresolved. Germline V gene data show CDR1 as MGHRA and CDR2 as YSYEKL. The V end lost 4 bases, the J end lost 4 bases, and 16 bases lay between the germline ends. This CDR3 contains 15 residues. This CDR3 is CASSPGPYAGTEAFF. For the CDR3, the DNA is TGCGCCAGCAGCCCGGGCCCTTATGCGGGCACTGAAGCTTTCTTT.

The chain joins TRBV5-1 to TRBJ1-2, with no clear D. The CDR3 covers 13 residues. V gave up 4 bases and J gave up 10 bases, with 17 bases separating them. Germline V gene sequence: CDR1 SGHRS, CDR2 YFSETQ. The CDR3 region is CASSPLDGRDYTF. In DNA, the CDR3 is TGCGCCAGCAGCCCTCTAGACGGACGTGACTACACCTTC.

The sample holds many counts of this clonotype. V and J are TRBV20-1 and TRBJ2-5, with 11 nucleotides matching TRBD2. There are 14 residues in the CDR3. CDR1 DFQATT and CDR2 SNEGSKA come from the germline V gene (reference sequence). The DNA of the CDR3 is TGCAGCCTGACTAGCGGGGCAGGTCGGGAGACCCAGTACTTC. This encodes CSLTSGAGRETQYF.

This clonotype is labeled as medium-sized (0.01 to 0.1%). The V and J genes are TRBV5-6 and TRBJ1-2; perhaps TRBD1 as D (6 bases). With 4 bases removed from V and 0 bases from J, the gap between germline ends came to 19 bases. The germline V gene has CDR1 SGHDT and CDR2 YYEEEE. The CDR3 extends over 17 amino acids. The CDR3 sequence: CASSPLGGGDPNYGYTF. Here the CDR3 DNA reads TGTGCCAGCAGCCCCTTGGGCGGGGGCGATCCTAACTATGGCTACACCTTC.

The chain joins TRBV12-3 or TRBV12-4 to TRBJ2-7; no firm D call. The length of the CDR3 is 13 residues. The V and J ends lost 3 bases and 4 bases respectively, with 10 bases between them. In DNA, the CDR3 is TGTGCCAGCAGTTTGGGCCGTTATTACGAGCAGTACTTC. This gives the protein CASSLGRYYEQYF.

This clonotype was seen more than once but under ten times. This chain links TRBV29-1 with TRBJ2-1, with 14 bases lining up with TRBD2. V dropped 7 bases and J dropped 1; count of bases not matched to a gene: 6. CDR1 SQVTM and CDR2 ANQGSEA come from the germline V gene. The CDR3 is made up of 16 amino acids. CDR3 DNA sequence: TGCAGCGCTCTAGGACTAGCGGGAGGTTCCTACAATGAGCAGTTCTTC. Translating it yields CSALGLAGGSYNEQFF.

In this sample, this clonotype turned up many times. CDR3 loop: CASGIAGETDTQYF. The CDR3 DNA follows: TGTGCCAGCGGGATAGCGGGAGAGACAGATACGCAGTATTTT. The rearrangement links TRBV7-3 to TRBJ2-3; 9 bases are shared with TRBD2. This CDR3 is built from 14 residues. Per germline, CDR1 SGHTA and CDR2 FQGTGA. V lost 8 bases and J lost 3; bases outside the gene matches: 6. Variable domain in full (rest from reference TRBV7-3 and TRBJ2-3): GAGVSQTPSNKVTEKGKYVELRCDPISGHTALYWYRQSLGQGPEFLIYFQGTGAADDSGLPNDRFFAVRPEGSVSTLKIQRTERGDSAVYLCASGIAGETDTQYFGPGTRLTVL.

In this sample, this clonotype is medium-sized (0.01 to 0.1%). The gene calls are TRBV5-5 and TRBJ2-1; the match to TRBD2 covers 8 bases. This CDR3 contains 14 residues. With 4 bases clipped from V and 3 bases from J, the junction kept 3 bases outside the gene matches. Germline V CDR1 and CDR2: SGHKS, YYEKEE (reference sequence). CDR3 amino acids: CASSREGNYNEQFF. CDR3 sequence (DNA): TGTGCCAGCAGCCGGGAGGGCAACTACAATGAGCAGTTCTTC.

This clonotype was picked up a small number of times. The chain combines TRBV14 with TRBJ2-7; D perhaps matches TRBD1 (6 bases). Trimming removed 0 bases at V and 3 bases at J, with 24 bases between. Per the germline V gene, CDR1 is SGHDN and CDR2 is FVKESK. This CDR3 is built from 19 residues. The CDR3 spells CASSQDMRQAEFLGYEQYF. For the CDR3, the DNA is TGTGCCAGCAGCCAAGATATGAGACAGGCAGAATTCCTCGGCTACGAGCAGTACTTC.

This clonotype occurred a few times. The V call is TRBV7-8, the J call TRBJ2-7, with 13 bases aligning to TRBD2. V was pared by 5 bases and J by 3 bases, with 10 bases of the junction left unmatched. From germline, CDR1 is SGHVS and CDR2 FQNEAQ. This CDR3 has 17 residues. CDR3 amino acids: CASSLGLAGLLSYEQYF. In nucleotides, the CDR3 is TGTGCCAGCAGCCTGGGACTAGCGGGACTGTTAAGCTACGAGCAGTACTTC.